This TCR beta chain was identified during a study of blood T cell repertoires in COVID-19. In the study overall: Acute and convalescent COVID-19 samples came from the United States, Italy and Spain. Nucleic acid was either cDNA or gDNA, and it came from T cells, B-cell-depleted T cells, or PBMCs.

The V and J ends lost 3 bases and 1 base, in that order; junction bases with no gene match: 8. The CDR3 has 16 residues. Germline loops: CDR1 MDHEN, CDR2 SYDVKM. Authors' processing steps: How many nucleated cells were present was estimated from reference gene primer amplification. Using immunoSEQ multiplex PCR, the repertoire was profiled, and TCRdb retains in-frame clones only, with some absent. Clone size and the V and J calls come from that table; the DNA yielded D and trimming. This table holds about 67,000 clones, more than 75% found once. The source material was peripheral blood. This sequence originates from a man in his forties or fifties with active COVID-19. The chain uses TRBV28 and TRBJ2-5; 7 nucleotides match TRBD2. In DNA form, the CDR3 reads TGTGCCAGCAGTTTTGTTGGGGAGGGATTCCAAGAGACCCAGTACTTC. This gives the protein CASSFVGEGFQETQYF.